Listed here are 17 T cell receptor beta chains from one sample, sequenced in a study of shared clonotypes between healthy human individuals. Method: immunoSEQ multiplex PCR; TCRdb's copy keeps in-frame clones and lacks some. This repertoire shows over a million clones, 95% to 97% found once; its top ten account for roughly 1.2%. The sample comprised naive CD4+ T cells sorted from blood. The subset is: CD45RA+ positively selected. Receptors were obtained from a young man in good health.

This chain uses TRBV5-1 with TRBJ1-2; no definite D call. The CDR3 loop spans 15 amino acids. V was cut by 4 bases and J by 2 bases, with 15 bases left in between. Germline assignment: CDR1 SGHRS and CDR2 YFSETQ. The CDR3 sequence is CASSPFGESNYGYTF. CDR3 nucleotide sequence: TGCGCCAGCAGCCCGTTCGGGGAATCGAACTATGGCTACACCTTC.

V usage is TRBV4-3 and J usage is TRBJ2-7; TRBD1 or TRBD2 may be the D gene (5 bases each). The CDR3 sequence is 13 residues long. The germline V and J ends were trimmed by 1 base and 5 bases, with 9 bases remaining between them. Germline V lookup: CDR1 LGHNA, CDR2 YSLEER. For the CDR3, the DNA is TGCGCCAGCAGCCAAGTTGAGGGGCACGAGCAGTACTTC. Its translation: CASSQVEGHEQYF.

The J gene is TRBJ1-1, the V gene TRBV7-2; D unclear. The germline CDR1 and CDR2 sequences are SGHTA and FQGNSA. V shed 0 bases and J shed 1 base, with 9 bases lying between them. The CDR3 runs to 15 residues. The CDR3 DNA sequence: TGTGCCAGCAGCTTAGCAGGGAAGGGGAACACTGAAGCTTTCTTT. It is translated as CASSLAGKGNTEAFF.

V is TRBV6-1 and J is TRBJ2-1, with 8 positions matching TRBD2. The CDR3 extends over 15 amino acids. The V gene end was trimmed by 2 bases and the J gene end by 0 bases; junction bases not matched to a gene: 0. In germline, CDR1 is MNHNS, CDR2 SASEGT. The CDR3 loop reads CASSELAGSYNEQFF. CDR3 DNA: TGTGCCAGCAGTGAACTAGCGGGCTCCTACAATGAGCAGTTCTTC.

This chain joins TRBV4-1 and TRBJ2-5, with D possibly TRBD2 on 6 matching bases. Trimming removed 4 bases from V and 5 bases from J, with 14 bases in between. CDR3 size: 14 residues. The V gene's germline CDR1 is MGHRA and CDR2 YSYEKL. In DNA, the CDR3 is TGCGCCAGCAGCCGAGAGCTAGCGCGGGAGACCCAGTACTTC. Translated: CASSRELARETQYF.

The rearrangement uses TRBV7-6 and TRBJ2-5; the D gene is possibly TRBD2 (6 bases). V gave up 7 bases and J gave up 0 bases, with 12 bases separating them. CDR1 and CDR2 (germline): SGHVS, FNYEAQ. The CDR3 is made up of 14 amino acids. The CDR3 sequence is CASILGGNQETQYF. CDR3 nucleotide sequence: TGTGCCAGCATCCTAGGCGGGAACCAAGAGACCCAGTACTTC.

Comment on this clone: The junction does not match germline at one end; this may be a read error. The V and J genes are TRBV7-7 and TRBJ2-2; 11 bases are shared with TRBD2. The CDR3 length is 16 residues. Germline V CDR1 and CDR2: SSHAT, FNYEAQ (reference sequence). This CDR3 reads CASSLVLAGAGGELFF. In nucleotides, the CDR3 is TGTGCTAGCAGCTTAGTACTAGCGGGAGCTGGCGGGGAGCTGTTTTTT.

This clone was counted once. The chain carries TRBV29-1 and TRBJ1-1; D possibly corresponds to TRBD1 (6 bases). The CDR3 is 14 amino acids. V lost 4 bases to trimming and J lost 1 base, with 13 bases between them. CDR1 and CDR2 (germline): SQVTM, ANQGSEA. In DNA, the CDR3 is TGCAGCGTTGGATTAAGACAGGCGAACACTGAAGCTTTCTTT. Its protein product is CSVGLRQANTEAFF.

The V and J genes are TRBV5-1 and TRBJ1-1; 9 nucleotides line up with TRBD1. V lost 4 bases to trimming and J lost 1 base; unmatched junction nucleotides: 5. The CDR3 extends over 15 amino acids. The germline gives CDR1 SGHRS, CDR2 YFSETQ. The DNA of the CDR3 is TGCGCCAGCAGCCCGCCGGGACAGGGGAACACTGAAGCTTTCTTT. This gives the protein CASSPPGQGNTEAFF.

CDR3 sequence: CASSYSVTSDTYEQYF. The CDR3 DNA is TGTGCCAGCAGTTACTCCGTGACTAGCGACACCTACGAGCAGTACTTC. The chain is built from TRBV6-5 and TRBJ2-7, with 8 bases fitting TRBD2. There are 16 residues in the CDR3. V was pared by 0 bases and J by 2 bases, with 6 bases of the junction left unmatched. CDR1 and CDR2 from the germline V gene are MNHEY and SVGAGI.

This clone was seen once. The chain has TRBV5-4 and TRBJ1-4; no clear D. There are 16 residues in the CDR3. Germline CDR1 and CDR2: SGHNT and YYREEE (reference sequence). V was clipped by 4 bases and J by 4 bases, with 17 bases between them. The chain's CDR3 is CASSPYSPADNEKLFF. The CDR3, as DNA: TGTGCCAGCAGCCCCTACTCGCCGGCAGATAATGAAAAACTGTTTTTT.

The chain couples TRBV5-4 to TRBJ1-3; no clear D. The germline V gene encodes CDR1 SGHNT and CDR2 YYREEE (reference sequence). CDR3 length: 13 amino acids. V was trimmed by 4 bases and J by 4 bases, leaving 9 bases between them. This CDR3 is CASSDRRGNTIYF. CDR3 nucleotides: TGTGCCAGCAGCGACCGACGGGGAAACACCATATATTTT.

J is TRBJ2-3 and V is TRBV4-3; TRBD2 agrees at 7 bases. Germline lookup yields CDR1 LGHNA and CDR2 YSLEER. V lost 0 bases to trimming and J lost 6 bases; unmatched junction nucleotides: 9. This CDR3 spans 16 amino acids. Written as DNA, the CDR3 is TGCGCCAGCAGCCAAGATTTAGGGCTAGCGGCGGATACGCAGTATTTT. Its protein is CASSQDLGLAADTQYF.

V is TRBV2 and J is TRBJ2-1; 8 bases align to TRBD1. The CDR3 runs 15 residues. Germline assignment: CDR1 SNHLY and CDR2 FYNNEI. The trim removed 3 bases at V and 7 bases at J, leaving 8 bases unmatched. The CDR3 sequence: CASSDPQGEKNEQFF. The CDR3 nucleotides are TGTGCCAGCAGTGACCCACAGGGGGAGAAGAATGAGCAGTTCTTC.

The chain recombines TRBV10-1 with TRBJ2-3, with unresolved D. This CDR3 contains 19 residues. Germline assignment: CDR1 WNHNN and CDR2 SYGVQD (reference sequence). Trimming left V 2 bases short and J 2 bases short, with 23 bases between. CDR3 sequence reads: CASSESGCYISLHTDTQYF. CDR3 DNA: TGCGCCAGCAGTGAGAGTGGGTGTTATATAAGCCTCCACACAGATACGCAGTATTTT.

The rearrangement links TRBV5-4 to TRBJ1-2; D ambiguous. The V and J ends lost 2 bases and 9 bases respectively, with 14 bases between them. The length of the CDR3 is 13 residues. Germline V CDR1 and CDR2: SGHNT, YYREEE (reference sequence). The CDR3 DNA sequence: TGTGCCAGCAGCTTCCAGGCCGAGAACCGCTACACCTTC. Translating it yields CASSFQAENRYTF.

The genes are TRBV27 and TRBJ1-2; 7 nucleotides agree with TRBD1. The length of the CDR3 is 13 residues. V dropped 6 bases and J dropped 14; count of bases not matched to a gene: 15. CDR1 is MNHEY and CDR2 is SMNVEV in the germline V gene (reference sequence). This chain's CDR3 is CASSPPGQTLRTF. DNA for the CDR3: TGTGCCAGCAGCCCTCCGGGACAGACTCTAAGGACCTTC.